Each of the 2 T cell receptor beta chains below was sequenced from the same sample in a study of post-analysis software for immune sequencing data. Unique molecular identifiers tagged the TCR beta cDNA libraries. TCRdb reanalysed the PCR reads using MiXCR and keeps one entry per CDR3 protein. Here the sample spans fewer than 850,000 distinct CDR3 sequences, less than 35% being singletons. Overall study findings and caveats: Roughly five TRBV segments were more frequent in patients than controls; TRBV5-6, TRBV5-1 and TRBV20-1 belonged to this group.

Antigens for these TCRs are unknown. Sample: blood. Source of these receptors: a girl aged 5 to 17 with multiple sclerosis.

This clonotype was picked up a small number of times. CDR3 in DNA: TGTGCCAGCAGTCCCACCAAGGGAGGCCGGACCCAGTACTTC. Translation gives CASSPTKGGRTQYF. This chain uses TRBV28 with TRBJ2-7, with D perhaps matching TRBD2 (6 bases). The better agreement between TRBJ2-5 and the DNA end casts doubt on the J call. CDR3 length: 14 amino acids. Germline V gene lookup returns CDR1 MDHEN and CDR2 SYDVKM.

The CDR3 spells CASSYSRPEGGYTF. The CDR3 DNA sequence: TGTGCCAGCAGTTACTCGAGGCCTGAGGGTGGCTACACCTTC. The chain couples TRBV6-5 to TRBJ1-2, with unresolved D. V lost 0 bases and J 7 bases, leaving 12 bases between the germline ends. The CDR3 has 14 residues. Germline CDR1 is MNHEY and CDR2 is SVGAGI.